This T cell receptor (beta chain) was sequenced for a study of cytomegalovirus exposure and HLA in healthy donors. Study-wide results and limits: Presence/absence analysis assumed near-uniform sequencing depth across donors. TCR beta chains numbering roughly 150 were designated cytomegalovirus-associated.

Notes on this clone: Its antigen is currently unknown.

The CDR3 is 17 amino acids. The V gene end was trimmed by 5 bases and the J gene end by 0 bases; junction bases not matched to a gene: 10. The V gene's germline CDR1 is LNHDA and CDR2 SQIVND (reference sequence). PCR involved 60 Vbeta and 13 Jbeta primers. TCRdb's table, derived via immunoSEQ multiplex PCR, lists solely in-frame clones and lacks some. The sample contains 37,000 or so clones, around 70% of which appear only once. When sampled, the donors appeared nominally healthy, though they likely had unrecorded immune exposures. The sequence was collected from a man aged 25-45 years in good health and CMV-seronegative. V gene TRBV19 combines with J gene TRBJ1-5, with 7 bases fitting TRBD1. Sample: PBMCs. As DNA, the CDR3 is TGTGCCAGTAGTTCACCGGGACAGATAGTTAGCAATCAGCCCCAGCATTTT. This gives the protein CASSSPGQIVSNQPQHF.